Described below is a single T cell receptor (beta chain) sequence and its context. The junction departs from the called germline gene at one end, perhaps through a read error. This same CDR3 is encoded by further DNA sequences in the sample. The data derive from a study of blood T cell repertoires in COVID-19. Study-level information: The analysed material was cDNA or gDNA that came from T cells, B-cell-depleted T cells, or PBMCs.

In the original analysis: Amplification with reference gene primers provided the estimates of nucleated cell counts. Profiled with immunoSEQ multiplex PCR; TCRdb holds only in-frame clones, not every one. That table is the source of V, J and clone size, and D and trimming were worked out from the DNA. The sample lists about 120,000 clones; just under 80% were seen once. Germline V gene lookup returns CDR1 ENHRY and CDR2 SYGVKD. The CDR3 has 13 amino acids. The J gene is TRBJ1-1, the V gene TRBV10-3; a possible D gene is TRBD1 (6 bases). The sequence was collected from a human donor in a cohort sampled during active COVID-19. The specimen sequenced was peripheral blood. For the CDR3, the DNA is TGTGCCGTCAACAGGGAAACCGGCACTGAAGCCTTCTTT. Encoded protein: CAVNRETGTEAFF.